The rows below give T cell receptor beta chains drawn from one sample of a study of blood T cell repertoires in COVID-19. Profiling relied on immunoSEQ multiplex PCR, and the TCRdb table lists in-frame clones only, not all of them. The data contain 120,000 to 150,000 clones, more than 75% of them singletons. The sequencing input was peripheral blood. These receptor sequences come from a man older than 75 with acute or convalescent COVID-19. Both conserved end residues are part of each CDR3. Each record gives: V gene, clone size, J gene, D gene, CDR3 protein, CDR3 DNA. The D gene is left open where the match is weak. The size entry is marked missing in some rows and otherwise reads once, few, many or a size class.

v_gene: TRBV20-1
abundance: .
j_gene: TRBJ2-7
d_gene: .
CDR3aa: CSARATGEQYF
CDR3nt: TGCAGTGCTAGAGCTACAGGTGAGCAGTACTTC

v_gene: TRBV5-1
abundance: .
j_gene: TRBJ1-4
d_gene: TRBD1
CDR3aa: CASSLGTGLGEKLFF
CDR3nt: TGCGCCAGCAGCTTGGGGACAGGGCTGGGTGAAAAACTGTTTTTT

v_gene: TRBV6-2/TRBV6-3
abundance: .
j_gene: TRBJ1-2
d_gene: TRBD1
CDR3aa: CASSSPTGSRYGYTF
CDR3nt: TGTGCCAGCAGTTCCCCGACAGGGTCTCGCTATGGCTACACCTTC

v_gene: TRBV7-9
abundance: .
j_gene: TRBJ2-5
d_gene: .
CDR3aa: CASSLDRSQETQYF
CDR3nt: TGTGCCAGCAGCCTCGACAGATCCCAAGAGACCCAGTACTTC

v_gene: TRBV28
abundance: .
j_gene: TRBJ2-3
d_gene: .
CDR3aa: CASSSAGDTDTQYF
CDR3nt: TGTGCCAGCAGTTCCGCAGGGGACACAGATACGCAGTATTTT

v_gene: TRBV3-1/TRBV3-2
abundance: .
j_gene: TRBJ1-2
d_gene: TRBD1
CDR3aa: CASSPRTGDGYTF
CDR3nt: TGTGCCAGCAGCCCCCGGACAGGCGATGGCTACACCTTC

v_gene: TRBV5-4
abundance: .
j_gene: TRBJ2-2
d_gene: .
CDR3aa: CASRREHTGELFF
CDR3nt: TGTGCCAGCAGGAGGGAGCACACCGGGGAGCTGTTTTTT

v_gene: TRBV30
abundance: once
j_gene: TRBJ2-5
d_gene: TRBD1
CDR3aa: CAWSLGQQETQYF
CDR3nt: TGTGCCTGGAGCCTGGGACAGCAAGAGACCCAGTACTTC

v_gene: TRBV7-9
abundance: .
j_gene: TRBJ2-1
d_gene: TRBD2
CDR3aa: CASSVSGTSGGVEQFF
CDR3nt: TGTGCCAGCAGCGTGTCCGGGACTAGCGGGGGGGTTGAGCAGTTCTTC

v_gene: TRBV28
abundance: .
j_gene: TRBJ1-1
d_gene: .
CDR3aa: CASSLQGWTEAFF
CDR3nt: TGTGCCAGCAGCCTCCAGGGGTGGACTGAAGCTTTCTTT

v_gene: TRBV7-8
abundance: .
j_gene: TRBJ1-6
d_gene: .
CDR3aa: CASSPAGGSPLHF
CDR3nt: TGTGCCAGCAGCCCCGCGGGGGGTTCACCCCTCCACTTT

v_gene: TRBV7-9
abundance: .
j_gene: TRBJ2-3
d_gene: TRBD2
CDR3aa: CASSLGGGGSTDTQYF
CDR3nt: TGTGCCAGCAGCTTAGGAGGCGGGGGGAGCACAGATACGCAGTATTTT

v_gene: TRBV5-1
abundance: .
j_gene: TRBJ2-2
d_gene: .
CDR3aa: CASSLPGAGELFF
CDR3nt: TGCGCCAGCAGCCTGCCGGGGGCCGGGGAGCTGTTTTTT

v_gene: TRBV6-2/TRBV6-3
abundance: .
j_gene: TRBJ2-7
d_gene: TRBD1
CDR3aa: CASSEDRGLRYEQYF
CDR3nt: TGTGCCAGCAGTGAGGACAGGGGACTCCGCTACGAGCAGTACTTC

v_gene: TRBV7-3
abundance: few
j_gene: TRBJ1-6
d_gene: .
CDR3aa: CASSPGGGNSPLHF
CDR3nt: TGTGCCAGCAGCCCCGGGGGGGGTAATTCACCCCTCCACTTT

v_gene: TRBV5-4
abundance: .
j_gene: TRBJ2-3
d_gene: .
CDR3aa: CASRVDSQSTDTQYF
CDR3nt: TGTGCCAGCAGGGTGGACAGTCAGAGCACAGATACGCAGTATTTT

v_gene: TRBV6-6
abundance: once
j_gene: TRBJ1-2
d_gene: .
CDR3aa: CASSYSVGVTLGGYTF
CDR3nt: TGTGCCAGCAGTTACTCGGTAGGGGTGACCTTGGGTGGCTACACCTTC

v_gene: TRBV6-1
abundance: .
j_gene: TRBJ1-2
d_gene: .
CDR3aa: CASSERGNGYTF
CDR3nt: TGTGCCAGCAGTGAAAGGGGGAATGGCTACACCTTC

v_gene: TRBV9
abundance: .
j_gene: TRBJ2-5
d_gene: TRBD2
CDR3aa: CASSLRGYQETQYF
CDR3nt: TGTGCCAGCAGCTTGCGGGGGTACCAAGAGACCCAGTACTTC

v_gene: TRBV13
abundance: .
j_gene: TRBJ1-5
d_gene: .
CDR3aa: CASSSLNQPQHF
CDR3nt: TGTGCCAGCAGCTCCCTGAATCAGCCCCAGCATTTT

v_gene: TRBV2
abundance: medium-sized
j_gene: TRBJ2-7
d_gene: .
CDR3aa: CASSSGSLSYEQYF
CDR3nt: TGTGCCAGCAGTTCGGGATCCCTTTCCTACGAGCAGTACTTC

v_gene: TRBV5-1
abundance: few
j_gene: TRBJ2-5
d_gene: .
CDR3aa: CASSMQGQLKQETQYF
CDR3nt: TGCGCCAGCAGCATGCAGGGACAATTAAAACAAGAGACCCAGTACTTC

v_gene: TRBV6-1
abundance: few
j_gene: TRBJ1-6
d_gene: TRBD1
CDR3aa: CASSALFSGQGQSPLHF
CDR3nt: TGTGCCAGCAGTGCCCTGTTTTCGGGACAGGGCCAATCACCCCTCCACTTT

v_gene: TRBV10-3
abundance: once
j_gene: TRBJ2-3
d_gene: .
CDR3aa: CAISESERTDTQYF
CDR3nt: TGTGCCATCAGTGAGTCGGAGAGAACAGATACGCAGTATTTT

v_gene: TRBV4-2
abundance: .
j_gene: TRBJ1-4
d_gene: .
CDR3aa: CVSSQDGVGSATNEKLFF
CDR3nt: TGTGTCAGCAGCCAAGACGGAGTTGGAAGCGCAACTAATGAAAAACTGTTTTTT

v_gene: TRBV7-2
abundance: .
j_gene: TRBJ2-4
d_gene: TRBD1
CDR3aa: CASSSSYGQGRNIQYF
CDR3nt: TGTGCCAGCAGCTCGTCCTACGGACAGGGGAGAAACATTCAGTACTTC

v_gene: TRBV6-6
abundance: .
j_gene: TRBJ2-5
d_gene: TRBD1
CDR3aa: CASRLGTAQETQYF
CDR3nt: TGTGCCAGCAGACTCGGGACAGCCCAAGAGACCCAGTACTTC

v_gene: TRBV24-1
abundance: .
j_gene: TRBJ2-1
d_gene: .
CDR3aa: CATSEPTGSNEQFF
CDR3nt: TGTGCCACCAGTGAACCAACAGGTTCCAATGAGCAGTTCTTC

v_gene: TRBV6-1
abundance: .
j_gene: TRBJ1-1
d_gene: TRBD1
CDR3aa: CASSEAYRGHTEAFF
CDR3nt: TGTGCCAGCAGTGAAGCGTACAGGGGCCACACTGAAGCTTTCTTT

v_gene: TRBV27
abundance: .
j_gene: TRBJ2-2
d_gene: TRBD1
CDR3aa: CASRPTGTENTGELFF
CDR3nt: TGTGCCAGCAGACCGACCGGGACAGAGAACACCGGGGAGCTGTTTTTT

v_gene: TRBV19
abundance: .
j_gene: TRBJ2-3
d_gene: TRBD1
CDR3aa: CASSIGDSSTDTQYF
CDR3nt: TGTGCCAGTAGTATCGGGGACAGCAGCACAGATACGCAGTATTTT

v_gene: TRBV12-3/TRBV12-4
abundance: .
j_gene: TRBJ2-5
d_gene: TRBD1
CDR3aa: CASSRQGEETQYF
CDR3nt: TGTGCCAGCAGTCGACAGGGGGAAGAGACCCAGTACTTC

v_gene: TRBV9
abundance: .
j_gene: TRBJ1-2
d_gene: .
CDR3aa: CASSGTGNYGYTF
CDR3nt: TGTGCCAGCAGCGGGACGGGGAACTATGGCTACACCTTC

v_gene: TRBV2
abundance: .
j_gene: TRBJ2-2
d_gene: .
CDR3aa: CASSERQINTGELFF
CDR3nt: TGTGCCAGCAGTGAAAGACAGATCAACACCGGGGAGCTGTTTTTT

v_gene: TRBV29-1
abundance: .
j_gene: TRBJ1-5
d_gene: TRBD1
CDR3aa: CSVRTGDEINQPQHF
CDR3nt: TGCAGCGTTAGGACAGGGGACGAAATAAATCAGCCCCAGCATTTT

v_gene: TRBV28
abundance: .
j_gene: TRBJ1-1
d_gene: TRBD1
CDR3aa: CASSLTGAEAFF
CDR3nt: TGTGCCAGCAGCCTGACAGGGGCTGAAGCTTTCTTT

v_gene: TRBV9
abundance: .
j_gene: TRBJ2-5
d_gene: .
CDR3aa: CASSVDSQETQYF
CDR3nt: TGTGCCAGCAGCGTAGACAGTCAAGAGACCCAGTACTTC

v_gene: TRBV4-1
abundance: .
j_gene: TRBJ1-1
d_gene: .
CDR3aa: CASSQVDGGVTEAFF
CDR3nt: TGCGCCAGCAGCCAAGTTGATGGGGGGGTCACTGAAGCTTTCTTT

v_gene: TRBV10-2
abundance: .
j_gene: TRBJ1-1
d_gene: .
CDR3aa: CASSRQPRGVTEAFF
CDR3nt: TGCGCCAGCAGTAGACAGCCCCGTGGGGTCACTGAAGCTTTCTTT

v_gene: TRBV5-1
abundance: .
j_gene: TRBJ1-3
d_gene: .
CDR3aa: CASSLPSDGNTIYF
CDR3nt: TGCGCCAGCAGCTTGCCCAGCGATGGAAACACCATATATTTT

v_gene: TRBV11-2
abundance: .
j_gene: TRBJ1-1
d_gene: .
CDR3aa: CASSPRGPVNTEAFF
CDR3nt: TGTGCCAGCAGCCCCCGAGGGCCGGTTAACACTGAAGCTTTCTTT

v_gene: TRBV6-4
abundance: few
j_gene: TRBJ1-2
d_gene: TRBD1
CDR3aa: CASSEQGTANYGYTF
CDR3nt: TGTGCCAGCAGTGAACAGGGGACAGCTAACTATGGCTACACCTTC

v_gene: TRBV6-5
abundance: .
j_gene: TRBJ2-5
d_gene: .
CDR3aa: CASSYLTGGETQYF
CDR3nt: TGTGCCAGCAGTTACCTGACAGGAGGAGAGACCCAGTACTTC

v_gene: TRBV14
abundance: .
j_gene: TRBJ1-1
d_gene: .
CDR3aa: CASSVQGKTEAFF
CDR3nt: TGTGCCAGCAGCGTACAGGGAAAAACTGAAGCTTTCTTT

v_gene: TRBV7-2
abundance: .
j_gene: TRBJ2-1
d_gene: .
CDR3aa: CASSFGNYNEQFF
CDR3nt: TGTGCCAGCAGCTTCGGGAATTACAATGAGCAGTTCTTC

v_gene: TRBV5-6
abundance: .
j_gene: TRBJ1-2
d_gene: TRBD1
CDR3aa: CASSTQTGAGGYTF
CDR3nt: TGTGCCAGCAGCACCCAGACAGGGGCGGGTGGCTACACCTTC

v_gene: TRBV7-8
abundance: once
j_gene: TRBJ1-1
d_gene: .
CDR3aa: CASSFQGPEAFF
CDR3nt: TGTGCCAGCAGCTTCCAGGGGCCTGAAGCTTTCTTT

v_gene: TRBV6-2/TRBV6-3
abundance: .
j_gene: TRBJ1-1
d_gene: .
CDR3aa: CASSYAGQGNTEAFF
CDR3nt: TGTGCCAGCAGTTACGCGGGGCAGGGGAACACTGAAGCTTTCTTT

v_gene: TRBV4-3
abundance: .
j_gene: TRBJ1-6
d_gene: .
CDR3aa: CASSQDYRTSYNSPLHF
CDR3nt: TGCGCCAGCAGCCAAGATTACAGGACCTCCTATAATTCACCCCTCCACTTT

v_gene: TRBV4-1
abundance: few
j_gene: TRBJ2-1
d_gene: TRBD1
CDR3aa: CASSRPGQGDNEQFF
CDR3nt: TGCGCCAGCAGCCGCCCGGGACAGGGGGATAATGAGCAGTTCTTC

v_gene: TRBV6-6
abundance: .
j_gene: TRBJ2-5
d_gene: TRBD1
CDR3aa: CASSQTPGTGVGKTQYF
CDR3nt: TGTGCCAGCAGTCAAACCCCCGGGACAGGGGTGGGGAAGACCCAGTACTTC